This T cell receptor (beta chain) is from a study of cytomegalovirus exposure and HLA in healthy donors. Study-wide findings and caveats: Exclusion applied to some V segments, including TRBV6-2 and TRBV6-3, as they were indistinguishable. Association of about 17,000 TCR beta sequences with HLA alleles was found at 0.05 false discovery rate in a later analysis.

The CDR3 is made up of 13 amino acids. Trimming took off 8 bases at V and 4 bases at J, with 15 bases between the two ends. Germline V lookup: CDR1 SNHLY, CDR2 FYNNEI. 13 Jbeta primers and 60 Vbeta primers were used for the PCR. The repertoire was sequenced with immunoSEQ multiplex PCR; TCRdb's copy has only in-frame clones and lacks some. The table has more than 80,000 clones, approximately 82% seen once; the top ten hold about 2.3%. Turning to this clone: No antigen is known for it.

The sample comprised PBMCs. The receptor's source is a man aged 40-49 years in good health and CMV-seronegative. This chain connects TRBV2 to TRBJ2-7, with D maybe TRBD1 (8 bases). DNA of the CDR3: TGTGCCAGCGGGAGGGACAGGTATTACGAGCAGTACTTC. Protein: CASGRDRYYEQYF.